This TCR beta chain emerged from a study of CD4+ T cells in melanoma. To note about this clone: Antigen unknown.

The repertoire was sequenced with immunoSEQ multiplex PCR; TCRdb's copy has only in-frame clones and lacks some. This table has about 18,000 clones, about 84% appearing once. The V and J ends lost 5 bases and 0 bases, in that order; junction bases with no gene match: 13. The CDR3 totals 18 residues. From germline, CDR1 is SGHRS and CDR2 YFSETQ. Overall study findings and caveats: CD8+ T cell, macrophage and B cell function reportedly correlated with neoantigen-specific CD4+ T cells. Reportedly, melanoma neoantigen-specific CD4+ T cells showed varied differentiation states.

The chain recombines TRBV5-1 with TRBJ2-1; TRBD1 agrees at 8 bases. This clonotype originated in a human donor with melanoma. Input material: cells from a culture (not recorded whether cultured in vitro). CDR3 protein: CASRRTGSTSISYNEQFF. In DNA form, the CDR3 reads TGCGCCAGCAGACGGACAGGGTCCACATCGATCTCCTACAATGAGCAGTTCTTC.